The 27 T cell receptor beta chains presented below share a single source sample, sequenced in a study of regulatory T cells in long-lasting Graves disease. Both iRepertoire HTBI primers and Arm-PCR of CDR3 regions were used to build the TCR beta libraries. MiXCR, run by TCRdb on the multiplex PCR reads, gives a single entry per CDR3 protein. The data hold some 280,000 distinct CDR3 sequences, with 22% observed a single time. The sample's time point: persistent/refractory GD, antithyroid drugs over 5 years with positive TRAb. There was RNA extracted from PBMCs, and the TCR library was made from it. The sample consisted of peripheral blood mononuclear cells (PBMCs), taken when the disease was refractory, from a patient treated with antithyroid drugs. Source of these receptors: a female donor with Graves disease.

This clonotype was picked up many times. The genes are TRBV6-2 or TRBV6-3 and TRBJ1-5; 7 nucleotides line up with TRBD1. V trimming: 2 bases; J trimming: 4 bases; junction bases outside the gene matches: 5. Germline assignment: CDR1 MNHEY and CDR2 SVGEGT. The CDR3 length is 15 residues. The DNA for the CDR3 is TGTGCCAGCAGTTACCAGGGACAGCAAAATCAGCCCCAGCATTTT. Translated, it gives CASSYQGQQNQPQHF.

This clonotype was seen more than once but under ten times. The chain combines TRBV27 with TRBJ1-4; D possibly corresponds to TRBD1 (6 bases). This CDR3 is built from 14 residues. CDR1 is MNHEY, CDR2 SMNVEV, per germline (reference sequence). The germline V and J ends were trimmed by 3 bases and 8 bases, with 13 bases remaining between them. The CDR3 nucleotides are TGTGCCAGCAGTTTGGGGGGGCCGGGGGAAAAACTGTTTTTT. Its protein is CASSLGGPGEKLFF.

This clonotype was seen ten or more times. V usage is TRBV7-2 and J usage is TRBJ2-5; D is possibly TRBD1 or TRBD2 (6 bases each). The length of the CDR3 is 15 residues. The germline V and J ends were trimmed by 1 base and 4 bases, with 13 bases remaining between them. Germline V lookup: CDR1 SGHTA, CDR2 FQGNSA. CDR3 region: CASSLVEGGGETQYF. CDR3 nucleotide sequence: TGTGCCAGCAGCTTAGTCGAGGGGGGTGGAGAGACCCAGTACTTC.

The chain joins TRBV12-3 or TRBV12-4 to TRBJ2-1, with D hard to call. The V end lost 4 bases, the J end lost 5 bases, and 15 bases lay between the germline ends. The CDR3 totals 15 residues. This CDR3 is CASSSVERRDNEQFF. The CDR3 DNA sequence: TGTGCCAGCAGTTCCGTTGAGCGACGGGACAATGAGCAGTTCTTC.

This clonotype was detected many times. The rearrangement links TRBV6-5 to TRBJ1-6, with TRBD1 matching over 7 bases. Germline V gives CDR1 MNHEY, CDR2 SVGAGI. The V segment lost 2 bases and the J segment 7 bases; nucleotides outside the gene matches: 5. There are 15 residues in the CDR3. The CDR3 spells CASSYTQGPNSPLHF. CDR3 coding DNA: TGTGCCAGCAGTTACACACAGGGGCCCAATTCACCCCTCCACTTT.

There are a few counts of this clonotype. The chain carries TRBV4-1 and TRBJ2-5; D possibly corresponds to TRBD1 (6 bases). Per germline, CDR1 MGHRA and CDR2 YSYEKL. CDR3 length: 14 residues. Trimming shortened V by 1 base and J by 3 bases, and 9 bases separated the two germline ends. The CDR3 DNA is TGCGCCAGCAGCCAAGTACAGGGTGAAGAGACCCAGTACTTC. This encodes CASSQVQGEETQYF.

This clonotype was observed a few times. CDR3 nucleotide sequence: TGTGCCAGCAGCCTGACTAACCGACCGGGAGACTACGAGCAGTACTTC. Translation gives CASSLTNRPGDYEQYF. This sequence joins TRBV14 and TRBJ2-7; perhaps TRBD2 as D (6 bases). Trimming left V 4 bases short and J 3 bases short, with 19 bases between. CDR3 size: 16 residues. Germline V gene data show CDR1 as SGHDN and CDR2 as FVKESK. The whole variable domain, remainder taken from reference TRBV14 and TRBJ2-7, is EAGVTQFPSHSVIEKGQTVTLRCDPISGHDNLYWYRRVMGKEIKFLLHFVKESKQDESGMPNNRFLAERTGGTYSTLKVQPAELEDSGVYFCASSLTNRPGDYEQYFGPGTRLTVT.

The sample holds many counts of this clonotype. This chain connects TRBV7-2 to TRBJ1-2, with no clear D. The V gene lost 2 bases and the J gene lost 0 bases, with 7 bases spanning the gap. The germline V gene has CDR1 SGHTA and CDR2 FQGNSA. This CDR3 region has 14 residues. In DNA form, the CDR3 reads TGTGCCAGCAGCTTAACGGTAGCTAACTATGGCTACACCTTC. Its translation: CASSLTVANYGYTF. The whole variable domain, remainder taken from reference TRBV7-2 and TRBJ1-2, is GAGVSQSPSNKVTEKGKDVELRCDPISGHTALYWYRQSLGQGLEFLIYFQGNSAPDKSGLPSDRFSAERTGGSVSTLTIQRTQQEDSAVYLCASSLTVANYGYTFGSGTRLTVV.

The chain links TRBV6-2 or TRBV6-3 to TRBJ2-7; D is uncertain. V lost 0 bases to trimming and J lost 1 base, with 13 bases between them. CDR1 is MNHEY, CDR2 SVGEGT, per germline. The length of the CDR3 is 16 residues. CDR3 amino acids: CASSYSRRAQSYEQYF. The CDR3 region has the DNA TGTGCCAGCAGTTACTCGAGGAGAGCTCAATCCTACGAGCAGTACTTC.

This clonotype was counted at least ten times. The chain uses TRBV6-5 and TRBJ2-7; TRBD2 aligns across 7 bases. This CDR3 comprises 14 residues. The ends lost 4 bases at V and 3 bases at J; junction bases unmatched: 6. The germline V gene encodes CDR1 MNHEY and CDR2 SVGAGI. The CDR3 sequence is CASSSYWDYYEQYF. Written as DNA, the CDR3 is TGTGCCAGCAGTTCTTATTGGGACTACTACGAGCAGTACTTC.

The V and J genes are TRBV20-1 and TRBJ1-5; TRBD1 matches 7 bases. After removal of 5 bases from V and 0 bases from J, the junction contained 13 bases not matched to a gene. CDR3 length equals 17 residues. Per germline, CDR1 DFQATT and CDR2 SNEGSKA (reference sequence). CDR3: CSALHLGQIYSNQPQHF. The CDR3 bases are TGCAGTGCTTTACACTTGGGACAGATTTATAGCAATCAGCCCCAGCATTTT.

CDR3 sequence reads: CASSRTQGPGQINYGYTF. CDR3 coding DNA: TGTGCCAGCAGCCGAACCCAGGGGCCGGGACAGATAAACTATGGCTACACCTTC. The chain recombines TRBV4-2 with TRBJ1-2; TRBD1 matches at 7 bases. Looked up from germline, CDR1 is LGHNA and CDR2 is YNFKEQ. V was pared by 4 bases and J by 2 bases, with 16 bases of the junction left unmatched. CDR3 length equals 18 residues.

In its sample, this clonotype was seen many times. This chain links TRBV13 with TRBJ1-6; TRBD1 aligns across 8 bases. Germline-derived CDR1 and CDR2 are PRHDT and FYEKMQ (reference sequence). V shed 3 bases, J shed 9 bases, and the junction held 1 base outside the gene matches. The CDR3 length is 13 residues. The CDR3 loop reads CASSFGQGSPLHF. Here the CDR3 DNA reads TGTGCCAGCAGCTTCGGACAGGGTTCACCCCTCCACTTT. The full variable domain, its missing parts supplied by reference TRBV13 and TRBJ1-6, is AAGVIQSPRHLIKEKRETATLKCYPIPRHDTVYWYQQGPGQDPQFLISFYEKMQSDKGSIPDRFSAQQFSDYHSELNMSSLELGDSALYFCASSFGQGSPLHFGNGTRLTVT.

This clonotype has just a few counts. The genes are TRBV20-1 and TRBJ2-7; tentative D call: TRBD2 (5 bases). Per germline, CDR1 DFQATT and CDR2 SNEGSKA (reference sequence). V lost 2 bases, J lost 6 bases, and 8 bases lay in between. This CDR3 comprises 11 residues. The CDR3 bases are TGCAGTGCTAGAAACGGGATCGAGCAGTACTTC. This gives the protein CSARNGIEQYF.

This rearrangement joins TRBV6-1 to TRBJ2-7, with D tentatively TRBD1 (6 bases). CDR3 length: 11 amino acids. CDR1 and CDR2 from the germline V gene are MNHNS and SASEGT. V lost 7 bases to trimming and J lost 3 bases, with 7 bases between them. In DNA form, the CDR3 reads TGTGCCAGCAAACAGGGCTACGAGCAGTACTTC. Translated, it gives CASKQGYEQYF.

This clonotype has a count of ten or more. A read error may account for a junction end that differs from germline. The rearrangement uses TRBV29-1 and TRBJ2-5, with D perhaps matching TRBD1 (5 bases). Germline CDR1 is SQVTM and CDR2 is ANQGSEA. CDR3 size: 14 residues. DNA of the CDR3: TGCAGCGTTGTTTGGACATCCCCACAGGAACACAAACTGTTC. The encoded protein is CSVVWTSPQEHKLF.

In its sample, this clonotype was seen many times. Written as DNA, the CDR3 is TGTGCCAGCAGCCAAAGGCAATCCTACGAGCAGTACTTC. As protein: CASSQRQSYEQYF. The J gene is TRBJ2-7, the V gene TRBV3-1, with D uncertain. Deletions cut 2 bases from V and 1 base from J, with 6 bases between. CDR3 length equals 13 residues. Germline V gives CDR1 LGHDT, CDR2 YNNKEL (reference sequence).

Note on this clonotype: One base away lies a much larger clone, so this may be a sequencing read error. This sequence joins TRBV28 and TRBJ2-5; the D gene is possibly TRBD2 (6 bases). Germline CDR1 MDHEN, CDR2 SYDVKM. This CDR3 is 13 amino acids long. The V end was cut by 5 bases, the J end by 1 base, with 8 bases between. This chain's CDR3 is CASSGGSQETQYF. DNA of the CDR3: TGTGCCAGCAGTGGGGGGTCCCAAGAGACCCAGTACTTC.

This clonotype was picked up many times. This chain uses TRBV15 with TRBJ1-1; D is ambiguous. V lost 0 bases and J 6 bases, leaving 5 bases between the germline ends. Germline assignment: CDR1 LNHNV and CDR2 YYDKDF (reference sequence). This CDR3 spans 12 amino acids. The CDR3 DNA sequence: TGTGCCACCAGCAGAGATCGAGCTGAAGCTTTCTTT. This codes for CATSRDRAEAFF. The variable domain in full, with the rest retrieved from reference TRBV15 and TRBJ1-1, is DAMVIQNPRYQVTQFGKPVTLSCSQTLNHNVMYWYQQKSSQAPKLLFHYYDKDFNNEADTPDNFQSRRPNTSFCFLDIRSPGLGDTAMYLCATSRDRAEAFFGQGTRLTVV.

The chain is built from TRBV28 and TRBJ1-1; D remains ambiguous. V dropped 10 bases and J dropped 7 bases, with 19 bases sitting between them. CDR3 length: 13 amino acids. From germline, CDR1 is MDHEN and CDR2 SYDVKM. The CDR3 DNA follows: TGTGCCATTCTCAGCCCTCTTGCTTATGAAGCTTTCTTT. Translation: CAILSPLAYEAFF.

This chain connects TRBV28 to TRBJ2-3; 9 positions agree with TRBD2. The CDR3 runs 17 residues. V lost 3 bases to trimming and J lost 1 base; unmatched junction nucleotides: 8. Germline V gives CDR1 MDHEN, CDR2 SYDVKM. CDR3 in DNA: TGTGCCAGCAGTTTGGGGGCTAGCGGGATTGGCACAGATACGCAGTATTTT. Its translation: CASSLGASGIGTDTQYF.

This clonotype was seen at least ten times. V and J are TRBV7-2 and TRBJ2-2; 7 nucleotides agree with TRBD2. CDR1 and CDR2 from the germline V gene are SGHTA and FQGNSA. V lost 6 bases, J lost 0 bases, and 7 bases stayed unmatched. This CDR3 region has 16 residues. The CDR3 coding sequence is TGTGCCAGCAGAAACCGGGGGGAGGCGAACACCGGGGAGCTGTTTTTT. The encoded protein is CASRNRGEANTGELFF.

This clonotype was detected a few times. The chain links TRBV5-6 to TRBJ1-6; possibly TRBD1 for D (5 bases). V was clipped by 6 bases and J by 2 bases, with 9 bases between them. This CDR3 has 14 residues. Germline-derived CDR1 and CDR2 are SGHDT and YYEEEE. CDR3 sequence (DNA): TGTGCCAGCAACGGGGGAGCCTATAATTCACCCCTCCACTTT. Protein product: CASNGGAYNSPLHF. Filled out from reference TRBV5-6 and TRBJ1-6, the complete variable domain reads DAGVTQSPTHLIKTRGQQVTLRCSPKSGHDTVSWYQQALGQGPQFIFQYYEEEERQRGNFPDRFSGHQFPNYSSELNVNALLLGDSALYLCASNGGAYNSPLHFGNGTRLTVT.

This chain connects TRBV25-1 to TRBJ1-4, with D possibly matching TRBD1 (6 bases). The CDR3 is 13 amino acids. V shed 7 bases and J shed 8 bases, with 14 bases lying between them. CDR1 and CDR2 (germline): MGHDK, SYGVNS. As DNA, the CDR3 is TGTGCCAGCAATAGGGGGGTCGGAGAAAAACTGTTTTTT. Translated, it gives CASNRGVGEKLFF.

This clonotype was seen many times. The CDR3 DNA reads TGCAGTGCCAGCCCTCAGACCGAGACCCACTACGAGCAGTACTTC. This codes for CSASPQTETHYEQYF. This sequence joins TRBV20-1 and TRBJ2-7; no clear D gene. CDR3 length: 15 amino acids. Germline CDR1 is DFQATT and CDR2 is SNEGSKA (reference sequence). The V and J ends lost 6 bases and 3 bases respectively, with 21 bases between them.

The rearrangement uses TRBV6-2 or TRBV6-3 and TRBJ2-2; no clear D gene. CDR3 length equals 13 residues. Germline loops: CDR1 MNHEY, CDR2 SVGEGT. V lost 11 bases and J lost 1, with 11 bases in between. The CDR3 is CASIEENTGELFF. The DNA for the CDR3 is TGTGCCTCCATCGAGGAGAACACCGGGGAGCTGTTTTTT.

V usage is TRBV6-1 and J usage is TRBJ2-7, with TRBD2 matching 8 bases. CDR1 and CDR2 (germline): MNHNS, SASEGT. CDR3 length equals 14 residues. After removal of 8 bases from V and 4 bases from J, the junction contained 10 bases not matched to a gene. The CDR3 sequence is CASELAVGRYEQYF. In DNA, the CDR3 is TGTGCCAGCGAACTAGCGGTAGGCCGTTACGAGCAGTACTTC.